The clone carrying this TCR beta chain was picked up many times. The time point is: patch test 1, 2 weeks after DPC sensitization. Treatment specified: therapeutic diphenylcyclopropenone sensitization with weekly scalp DPC. This sample was taken from a study of human T cells and chemical hapten exposure. Library preparation tagged each individual cDNA molecule with a unique molecular identifier. TCRdb re-analysed the RACE reads in MiXCR, keeping a single row per CDR3 protein. The table records some 120,000 distinct CDR3 sequences, around an eighth of them present only once. Germline trimming cut 6 bases from V and 6 bases from J; bases unmatched to any gene: 17. The CDR3 runs to 18 residues.

The genes are TRBV12-3 or TRBV12-4 and TRBJ2-7; the match to TRBD2 covers 13 bases. Sequencing was performed on whole blood, taken in connection with sensitization to the hapten diphenylcyclopropenone (DPC). The sequence was obtained from a woman aged 50 to 60 with alopecia areata. Some clones in this sample may be carry-over from other donors' samples. The CDR3 coding sequence is TGTGCCAGCAGCCGGACTAGCGGGGGTTCCCGCCCTGGTATCGAGCAGTACTTC. This sequence encodes CASSRTSGGSRPGIEQYF.